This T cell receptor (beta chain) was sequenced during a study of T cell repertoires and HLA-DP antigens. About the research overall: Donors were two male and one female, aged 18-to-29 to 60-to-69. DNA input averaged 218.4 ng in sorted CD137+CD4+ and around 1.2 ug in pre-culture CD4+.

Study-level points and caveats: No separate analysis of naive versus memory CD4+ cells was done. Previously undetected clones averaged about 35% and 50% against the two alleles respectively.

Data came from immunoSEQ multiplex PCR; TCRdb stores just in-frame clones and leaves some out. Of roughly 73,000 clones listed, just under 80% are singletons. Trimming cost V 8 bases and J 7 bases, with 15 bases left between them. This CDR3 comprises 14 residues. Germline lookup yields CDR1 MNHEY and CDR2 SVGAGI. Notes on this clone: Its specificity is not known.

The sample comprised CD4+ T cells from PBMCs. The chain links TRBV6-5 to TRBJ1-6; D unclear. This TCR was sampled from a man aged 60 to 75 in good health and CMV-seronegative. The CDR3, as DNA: TGTGCCAGCTCACCCCGGACGGAGAATTCACCCCTCCACTTT. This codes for CASSPRTENSPLHF.